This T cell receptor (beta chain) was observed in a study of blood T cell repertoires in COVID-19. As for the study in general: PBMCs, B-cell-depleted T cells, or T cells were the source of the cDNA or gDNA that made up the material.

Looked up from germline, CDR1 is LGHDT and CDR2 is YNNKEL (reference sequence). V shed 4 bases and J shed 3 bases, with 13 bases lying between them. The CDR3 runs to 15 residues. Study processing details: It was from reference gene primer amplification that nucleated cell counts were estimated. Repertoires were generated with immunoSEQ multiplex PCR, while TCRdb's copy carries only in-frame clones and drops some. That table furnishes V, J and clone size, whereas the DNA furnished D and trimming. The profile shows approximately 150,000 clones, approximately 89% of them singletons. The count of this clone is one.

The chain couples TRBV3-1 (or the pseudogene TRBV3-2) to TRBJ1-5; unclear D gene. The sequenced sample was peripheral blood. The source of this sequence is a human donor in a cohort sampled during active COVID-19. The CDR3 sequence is CASSPDAGSNQPQHF. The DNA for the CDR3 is TGTGCCAGCAGCCCAGATGCAGGTTCCAATCAGCCCCAGCATTTT.